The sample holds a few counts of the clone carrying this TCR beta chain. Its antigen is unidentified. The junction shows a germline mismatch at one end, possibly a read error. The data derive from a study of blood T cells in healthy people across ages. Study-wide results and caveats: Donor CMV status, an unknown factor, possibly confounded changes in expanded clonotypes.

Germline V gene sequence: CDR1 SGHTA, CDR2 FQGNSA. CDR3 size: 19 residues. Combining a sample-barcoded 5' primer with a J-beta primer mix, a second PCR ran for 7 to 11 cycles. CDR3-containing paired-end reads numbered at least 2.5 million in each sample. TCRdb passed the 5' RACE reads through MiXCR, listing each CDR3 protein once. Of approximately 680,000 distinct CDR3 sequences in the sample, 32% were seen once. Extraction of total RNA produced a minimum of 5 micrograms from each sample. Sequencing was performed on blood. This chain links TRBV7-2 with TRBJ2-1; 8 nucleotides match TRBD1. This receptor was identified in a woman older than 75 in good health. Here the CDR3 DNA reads TGTGCCAGCAGCTTACAGGGGGCGAAGGGGATCGGCTCCTACAATGAGCGGTTCTTC. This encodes CASSLQGAKGIGSYNERFF.